This T cell receptor (beta chain) is from a study of graft-versus-host responses after intestinal transplantation. Study summary: Each patient got anti-thymocyte globulin induction, then tacrolimus and steroids for about 3 years.

About this clone: What it recognizes is unknown.

This table comes from immunoSEQ multiplex PCR, and its TCRdb copy is limited to in-frame clones, with some not included. This sample carries some 31,000 clones, 70% to 90% of them seen once, and the ten largest clones take 11%. General study results and limits: Investigators detected GvH clones in recipient marrow, with some emerging earlier in ileum or blood. The presence of high graft-versus-host to host-versus-graft clonal ratios in allografts characterized patients with graft-donor T cell macrochimerism.

In germline, CDR1 is LNHNV, CDR2 YYDKDF (reference sequence). The CDR3 is made up of 14 amino acids. V lost 3 bases and J lost 6; bases outside the gene matches: 3. The chain combines TRBV15 with TRBJ1-4; 8 positions agree with TRBD1. The receptor was isolated from a human patient who received an intestinal transplant, so some T cells may come from the graft donor. The sequences come from PBMCs, collected about 460 days after intestinal transplantation. The CDR3, as DNA: TGTGCCACCAGCAGTGACAGGGGAGATGAAAAACTGTTTTTT. Protein product: CATSSDRGDEKLFF.